Listed below are T cell receptor beta chains from one sample, sequenced in a study of blood T cells in healthy people across ages. TCRdb re-analysed the 5' RACE reads in MiXCR, keeping a single row per CDR3 protein. The sample lists around 990,000 distinct CDR3 sequences; roughly two fifths were seen once. Material: blood. The receptors were gathered from a man aged 18 to 29 in good health. The CDR3 runs from the conserved cysteine through the conserved F or W. Each record gives: V gene, D gene, J gene, clone size, CDR3 DNA, CDR3 protein. A D gene is named only where the DNA matches it firmly. Where a row states a size, it is once, few, many or the class of an expanded clone; other rows omit it.

TRBV7-2	.	TRBJ2-3	.	TGTGCCAGCAGCGCCAGGGTGTCAGATACGCAGTATTTT	CASSARVSDTQYF
TRBV20-1	TRBD1	TRBJ2-1	.	TGCAGTGCTGTGGAGGGGACAGGGGGAAGCAATGAGCAGTTCTTC	CSAVEGTGGSNEQFF
TRBV12-3/TRBV12-4	TRBD2	TRBJ2-5	.	TGTGCCAGCAGTTTGCGGGGGGGGGTTCAGGAGACCCAGTACTTC	CASSLRGGVQETQYF
TRBV12-3/TRBV12-4	.	TRBJ2-7	.	TGTGCCAGCAGTTCCACCAGGGGTTCCTACGAGCAGTACTTC	CASSSTRGSYEQYF
TRBV4-1	TRBD1	TRBJ1-1	.	TGCGCCAGCAGCCGGGACAGGGTGGGTATGCACACTGAAGCTTTCTTT	CASSRDRVGMHTEAFF
TRBV10-3	.	TRBJ2-3	.	TGTGCCATCAGCGACGAGAAGGGGCGGGGCATCACAGATACGCAGTATTTT	CAISDEKGRGITDTQYF
TRBV6-6	TRBD1	TRBJ1-2	many	TGTGCCAGCAGTCCTTCGACAGGGAACTATGGCTACACCTTC	CASSPSTGNYGYTF
TRBV7-2	TRBD1	TRBJ2-5	many	TGTGCCAGCAAAAGCAGGGGGAAAGAGACCCAGTACTTC	CASKSRGKETQYF
TRBV20-1	.	TRBJ1-1	.	TGCAGTGTGGGCGGGCAGGGAGAACCTGAAGCTTTCTTT	CSVGGQGEPEAFF
TRBV4-1	.	TRBJ2-2	few	TGCGCCAGCAGCCGGGTGTCAACCGGGGAGCTGTTTTTT	CASSRVSTGELFF
TRBV12-3/TRBV12-4	TRBD2	TRBJ2-2	.	TGTGCCAGCCGGCCCGGTCAGGGACTAAACACCGGGGAGCTGTTTTTT	CASRPGQGLNTGELFF
TRBV20-1	TRBD2	TRBJ2-7	.	TGCAGTGCTACCGGGACTACGGATTACGAGCAGTACTTC	CSATGTTDYEQYF
TRBV7-2	.	TRBJ2-4	.	TGTGCCAGCAGCTTAAAAGGGGATGACATTCAGTACTTC	CASSLKGDDIQYF
TRBV20-1	.	TRBJ1-5	.	TGCAGTGCTAGTAGGGGTTCTAGCAATCAGCCCCAGCATTTT	CSASRGSSNQPQHF
TRBV18	.	TRBJ2-1	.	TGTGCCAGCTCACCACCTGACGGGGAGTATGAGCAGTTCTTC	CASSPPDGEYEQFF
TRBV20-1	.	TRBJ1-6	.	TGCAGTGCTATTGGTTCTGAGGGGGTCTATAATTCACCCCTCCACTTT	CSAIGSEGVYNSPLHF
TRBV12-3/TRBV12-4	.	TRBJ1-1	.	TGTGCCAGCAGGGTACAGGGAATTAAGGAAGCTTTCTTT	CASRVQGIKEAFF
TRBV19	TRBD1	TRBJ2-1	.	TGTGCCATTAGTCCCCGGACAGGAACAAATGAGCAGTTCTTC	CAISPRTGTNEQFF
TRBV12-3/TRBV12-4	.	TRBJ1-1	few	TGTGCCAGCAGTCAGGGGAATGCTTTGAACACTGAAGCTTTCTTT	CASSQGNALNTEAFF
TRBV27	TRBD1	TRBJ2-7	.	TGTGCCATAGTTCGGGACAGGGGCGACTACAATGAGCAGTACTTC	CAIVRDRGDYNEQYF
TRBV20-1	.	TRBJ1-5	.	TGCAGTGCTAGAGATGGAGGGGAACAGCCCCAGCATTTT	CSARDGGEQPQHF
TRBV12-3/TRBV12-4	.	TRBJ1-2	few	TGTGCCAGCAGTTTCGGGACGGGCAGGGTGGATGGCTACACCTTC	CASSFGTGRVDGYTF
TRBV7-2	.	TRBJ2-5	many	TGTGCCAGCAGCTCCCGACAGCCCCAAGGGACCCAGTACTTC	CASSSRQPQGTQYF
TRBV7-9	.	TRBJ1-4	.	TGTGCCAGCAGCTTTGGCCCGAGGGAAAAACTGTTTTTT	CASSFGPREKLFF
TRBV7-2	.	TRBJ1-2	few	TGTGCCAGCACCCTAAAATATGGCTACACCTTC	CASTLKYGYTF
TRBV28	.	TRBJ1-5	.	TGTGCCAGCAGTCTTAACTTAATCTTTCAGCCCCAGCATTTT	CASSLNLIFQPQHF
TRBV12-5	.	TRBJ2-2	.	TGTGCTAGTGGTTTGTCTGCAGGGACGAACACTGGGGAGCTGTTTTTT	CASGLSAGTNTGELFF
TRBV4-3	TRBD2	TRBJ2-7	.	TGCGCCAGCAGCCCGGGACTAGCGGGGAACAATGAGCAGTACTTC	CASSPGLAGNNEQYF
TRBV9	.	TRBJ1-4	.	TGTGCCAGCAGCGTAGACGGTACAACTAATGAAAAACTGTTTTTT	CASSVDGTTNEKLFF
TRBV12-3/TRBV12-4	.	TRBJ1-1	few	TGTGCCAGCGTCAGGGGACGGGCCCCTCTGGAAGCTTTCTTT	CASVRGRAPLEAFF
TRBV2	.	TRBJ2-5	few	TGTGCCAGCATCCGCATTAAAGAGACCCAGTACTTC	CASIRIKETQYF
TRBV7-9	.	TRBJ2-4	.	TGTGCCAGCAGCTTAGATGGCAGGGAGAAAAACATTCAGTACTTC	CASSLDGREKNIQYF
TRBV4-2	.	TRBJ1-5	few	TGTGCCAGCAGCCAAGATTTAGTAAGGGTGGGAAGTCAGCCCCAGCATTTT	CASSQDLVRVGSQPQHF
TRBV7-2	TRBD1	TRBJ1-2	.	TGTGCCAGCAGCCCAGACAGGGAGATACATGGCTACACCTTC	CASSPDREIHGYTF
TRBV30	.	TRBJ2-7	once	TGTGCCTGGTCCTCAACCTACAATGAGCAGTACTTC	CAWSSTYNEQYF
TRBV28	.	TRBJ1-5	few	TGTGCCAGCAGTTTATACCAGGACAATCAGCCCCAGCATTTT	CASSLYQDNQPQHF
TRBV12-3/TRBV12-4	TRBD1	TRBJ2-3	.	TGTGCCAGCAGTTTGGGGGAAAACAGGGGTAGTACAGATACGCAGTATTTT	CASSLGENRGSTDTQYF
TRBV4-3	.	TRBJ2-1	few	TGCGCCAGCAGCCAGCAGAGATCCTACAATGAGCAGTTCTTC	CASSQQRSYNEQFF
TRBV20-1	.	TRBJ1-2	.	TGCAGTGCGACCCCCCAGGGAACTAACTATGGCTACACCTTC	CSATPQGTNYGYTF
TRBV12-3/TRBV12-4	.	TRBJ1-1	.	TGTACCAGCAGTTTAGGGAGATCGGGGGGCGAAACTGAAGCTTTCTTT	CTSSLGRSGGETEAFF
TRBV6-2/TRBV6-3	TRBD1	TRBJ2-4	few	TGTGCCAGCAGCCACCGGGACAGGACCTCCCAAAACATTCAGTACTTC	CASSHRDRTSQNIQYF
TRBV19	TRBD1	TRBJ2-7	.	TGTGCCAGTAGCCCGGGTCCGGGACAGACGTATGAGCAGTACTTC	CASSPGPGQTYEQYF
TRBV7-2	.	TRBJ1-1	.	TGTGCCAGCAGCTTACCCCCTTTGGGCACTGAAGCTTTCTTT	CASSLPPLGTEAFF
TRBV20-1	TRBD2	TRBJ2-7	.	TGCAGTGCTAGACCCCACGGGAGGGACTACGAGCAGTACTTC	CSARPHGRDYEQYF
TRBV12-3/TRBV12-4	.	TRBJ2-7	many	TGTGCCAGCAGTTGGGGGCAGGGCGCTTACGAGCAGTACTTC	CASSWGQGAYEQYF
TRBV20-1	.	TRBJ2-5	many	TGCAGTGCTTCAGCACAAGAGACCCAGTACTTC	CSASAQETQYF
TRBV2	TRBD1	TRBJ1-5	few	TGTGCCAGCATTGGACAGGAGGGTCAGCCCCAGCATTTT	CASIGQEGQPQHF
TRBV2	.	TRBJ1-2	.	TGTGCCAGGGACTCCCTCCGATATGGCTACACCTTC	CARDSLRYGYTF
TRBV10-3	TRBD1	TRBJ2-1	few	TGTGCCATCAGTGGACAGGGCGATGAGCAGTTCTTC	CAISGQGDEQFF
TRBV20-1	TRBD2	TRBJ2-1	.	TGCAGTGCTAGTGGGACTAGCGGGGTTCCCTACAATGAGCAGTTCTTC	CSASGTSGVPYNEQFF
TRBV6-4	TRBD1	TRBJ1-2	.	TGTGCCAGCACCAGGGACAGGGCATCTGGGGGCTACACCTTC	CASTRDRASGGYTF
TRBV18	.	TRBJ1-4	.	TGTGCCAGCTCACCACAGGGGGGGCATGAAAAACTGTTTTTT	CASSPQGGHEKLFF
TRBV12-3/TRBV12-4	.	TRBJ2-1	.	TGTGCCAGCAATCCAGAGACAGGCCTGAATGAGCAGTTCTTC	CASNPETGLNEQFF